This record concerns one TCR beta chain sequence. Sequencing used immunoSEQ multiplex PCR; TCRdb keeps in-frame clones, though not all of them. The table shows 70,000 to 100,000 clones, with 90% occurring only once. These data belong to a study of blood T cell repertoires in COVID-19. Study information: Sites across the United States, Italy and Spain contributed samples from acute and convalescent COVID-19. T cells, B-cell-depleted T cells, or PBMCs provided the cDNA or gDNA that served as material.

Material: peripheral blood. The TCR originated in a man aged 55 to 69 with acute or convalescent COVID-19.

CDR3 amino acids: CASNDRGRTNEKLFF. The CDR3 DNA sequence: TGTGCCAGCAACGACAGGGGGCGGACTAATGAAAAACTGTTTTTT. The chain employs TRBV6-5 and TRBJ1-4; 10 nucleotides line up with TRBD1. Trimming removed 7 bases from V and 2 bases from J; junction bases left unmatched: 4. The CDR3 is made up of 15 amino acids. Germline V CDR1 and CDR2: MNHEY, SVGAGI.